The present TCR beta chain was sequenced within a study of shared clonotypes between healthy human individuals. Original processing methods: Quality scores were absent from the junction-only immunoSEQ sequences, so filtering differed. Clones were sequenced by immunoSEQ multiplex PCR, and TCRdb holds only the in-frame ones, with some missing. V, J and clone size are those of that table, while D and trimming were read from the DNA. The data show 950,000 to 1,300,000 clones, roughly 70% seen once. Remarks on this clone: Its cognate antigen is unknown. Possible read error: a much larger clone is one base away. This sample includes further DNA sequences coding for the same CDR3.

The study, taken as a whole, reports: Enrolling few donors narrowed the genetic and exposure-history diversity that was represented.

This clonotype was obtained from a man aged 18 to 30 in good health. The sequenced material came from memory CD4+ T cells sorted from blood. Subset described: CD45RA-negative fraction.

The CDR3 loop is CASSWDRGQETQYF. CDR3 sequence (DNA): TGTGCCAGCAGCTGGGACAGGGGGCAGGAGACCCAGTACTTC. V usage is TRBV7-9 and J usage is TRBJ2-5; 12 nucleotides agree with TRBD1. Germline loops: CDR1 SEHNR, CDR2 FQNEAQ (reference sequence). The CDR3 covers 14 residues. The ends lost 4 bases at V and 5 bases at J; junction bases unmatched: 2.